Shown below are 24 T cell receptor beta chains from a single sample sequenced in a study of beta chain features in type 1 diabetes. The study's findings and limits: People with Type 1 diabetes carried modestly yet significantly shorter TCRB CDR3s in all four CD4+ subsets.

Expressed TCRB transcripts were sequenced after all isolated RNA was converted to cDNA. Generated by immunoSEQ multiplex PCR, the TCRdb table keeps only in-frame clones and is missing some. The sample lists under 130,000 clones, roughly 28% occurring once. Their antigens are not known. Input material: central memory CD4+ T cells from blood. The receptors here all came from a woman younger than 30 with type 1 diabetes.

The V and J genes are TRBV7-9 and TRBJ1-2; tentatively, D is TRBD1 (6 bases). The germline V gene encodes CDR1 SEHNR and CDR2 FQNEAQ (reference sequence). The CDR3 runs to 12 residues. The ends were cut back, 2 bases at V and 8 bases at J, with 9 bases in the middle. CDR3 protein: CASSLLQGGYTF. CDR3 DNA: TGTGCCAGCAGCTTATTACAGGGAGGCTACACCTTC.

Written as DNA, the CDR3 is TGCAGCGGCCGGACAGGGGGCACAGATACGCAGTATTTT. Translating it yields CSGRTGGTDTQYF. V is TRBV29-1 and J is TRBJ2-3; 9 bases are a match to TRBD1. Germline V lookup: CDR1 SQVTM, CDR2 ANQGSEA. Trimming cost V 7 bases and J 1 base; bases outside gene matches: 3. The CDR3 is 13 amino acids.

This clone was detected a few times. The gene calls are TRBV6-6 and TRBJ2-1, with TRBD1 as a possible D gene (5 bases). V was shortened by 5 bases and J by 4 bases, with 15 bases between the two germline ends. This CDR3 spans 15 amino acids. Germline values: CDR1 MNHNY, CDR2 SVGAGI (reference sequence). Here the CDR3 DNA reads TGTGCCAGCAGTCCCGACAGAAACTTATACAATGAGCAGTTCTTC. Its protein is CASSPDRNLYNEQFF.

The table lists this clone with a few counts. J is TRBJ2-5 and V is TRBV4-1; 7 bases line up with TRBD2. With V trimmed by 0 bases and J by 3 bases, 10 bases remained unmatched. This CDR3 has 17 amino acids. Germline CDR1 MGHRA, CDR2 YSYEKL. In nucleotides, the CDR3 is TGCGCCAGCAGCCAAGATGGCGGGGGAATCATCAAAGAGACCCAGTACTTC. It is translated as CASSQDGGGIIKETQYF.

The rearrangement links TRBV28 to TRBJ1-4; 8 nucleotides match TRBD1. Trimming removed 4 bases from V and 2 bases from J; junction bases left unmatched: 9. Germline-derived CDR1 and CDR2 are MDHEN and SYDVKM. There are 17 residues in the CDR3. DNA for the CDR3: TGTGCCAGCAGTTCGGCCGGGACAGGCCTCACTAATGAAAAACTGTTTTTT. It codes for CASSSAGTGLTNEKLFF.

The V gene is TRBV4-3, the J gene TRBJ1-5; TRBD1 might be the D (5 bases). This CDR3 comprises 15 residues. V lost 0 bases, J lost 6 bases, and 12 bases lay in between. Germline values: CDR1 LGHNA, CDR2 YSLEER. The CDR3 DNA reads TGCGCCAGCAGCCAAGATGCGGGGGATCCTCAGCCCCAGCATTTT. Translation: CASSQDAGDPQPQHF.

The V gene is TRBV5-1, the J gene TRBJ1-4, with D possibly being TRBD1 (5 bases). CDR1 and CDR2 (germline): SGHRS, YFSETQ. V was trimmed by 0 bases and J by 6 bases, leaving 9 bases between them. CDR3 length: 14 residues. The CDR3 loop is CASSLGGADEKLFF. The CDR3 nucleotides are TGCGCCAGCAGCTTGGGCGGGGCCGATGAAAAACTGTTTTTT.

The rearrangement joins TRBV4-2 to TRBJ2-7; 7 nucleotides match TRBD2. After removal of 1 base from V and 4 bases from J, the junction contained 7 bases not matched to a gene. The CDR3 runs to 15 residues. Germline V lookup: CDR1 LGHNA, CDR2 YNFKEQ. The CDR3 protein is CASSQATSSWYEQYF. As DNA, the CDR3 is TGTGCCAGCAGCCAAGCGACTAGCTCATGGTACGAGCAGTACTTC.

The table lists this clone with a few counts. The chain recombines TRBV7-6 with TRBJ2-7; 8 bases map to TRBD2. Losses at the gene ends were 5 bases for V and 0 bases for J; bases not matched to a gene: 6. In germline, CDR1 is SGHVS, CDR2 FNYEAQ. The CDR3 contains 15 residues. Here the CDR3 DNA reads TGTGCCAGCAGCCGGACTAGCCAGAGCTCCTACGAGCAGTACTTC. Protein sequence: CASSRTSQSSYEQYF.

This chain connects TRBV7-2 to TRBJ1-2; D possibly corresponds to TRBD1 (6 bases). The CDR3 covers 15 residues. V dropped 3 bases and J dropped 4 bases, with 15 bases sitting between them. Germline V gene sequence: CDR1 SGHTA, CDR2 FQGNSA. The CDR3 reads CASSFRQDTFYGYTF. In DNA form, the CDR3 reads TGTGCCAGCAGCTTCCGACAGGATACCTTCTATGGCTACACCTTC.

The chain combines TRBV29-1 with TRBJ2-2; 9 positions agree with TRBD1. The germline CDR1 and CDR2 sequences are SQVTM and ANQGSEA. The CDR3 loop spans 16 amino acids. V lost 0 bases, J lost 4 bases, and 6 bases stayed unmatched. CDR3 sequence: CSVEERGQGGTGELFF. In nucleotides, the CDR3 is TGCAGCGTTGAAGAGCGGGGACAGGGTGGCACCGGGGAGCTGTTTTTT.

V and J are TRBV27 and TRBJ1-5; D unresolved. Trimming removed 6 bases at V and 0 bases at J, with 15 bases between. CDR1 MNHEY and CDR2 SMNVEV come from the germline V gene (reference sequence). The CDR3 extends over 16 amino acids. CDR3 DNA: TGTGCCAGCAGGGGTGTGGGGAGGAGTAGCAATCAGCCCCAGCATTTT. This sequence encodes CASRGVGRSSNQPQHF.

The chain uses TRBV18 and TRBJ1-2, with unresolved D. Germline CDR1 is KGHSH and CDR2 is LQKENI. The CDR3 totals 14 residues. Between the trimmed V and J ends, which lost 6 bases and 2 bases, there was a span of 13 bases. CDR3 DNA sequence: TGTGCCAGCTCGGAATCCCGCGGAAACTATGGCTACACCTTC. Protein sequence: CASSESRGNYGYTF.

This clone was detected ten times or more. This rearrangement joins TRBV30 to TRBJ2-3; D possibly corresponds to TRBD1 (5 bases). The V gene lost 3 bases and the J gene lost 4 bases, with 8 bases spanning the gap. CDR3 length: 12 amino acids. Looked up from germline, CDR1 is GTSNPN and CDR2 is SVGIG (reference sequence). This CDR3 is CAWSQGADTQYF. The CDR3 DNA follows: TGTGCCTGGAGCCAAGGGGCAGATACGCAGTATTTT. Full variable domain (rest looked up from reference TRBV30 and TRBJ2-3): SQTIHQWPATLVQPVGSPLSLECTVEGTSNPNLYWYRQAAGRGLQLLFYSVGIGQISSEVPQNLSASRPQDRQFILSSKKLLLSDSGFYLCAWSQGADTQYFGPGTRLTVL.

V is TRBV11-2 and J is TRBJ2-1; maybe TRBD2 (6 bases). The CDR3 contains 13 residues. Trimming removed 3 bases from V and 11 bases from J, with 14 bases in between. In germline, CDR1 is SGHAT, CDR2 FQNNGV. The CDR3 reads CASSLITGTQQFF. The CDR3 nucleotides are TGTGCCAGCAGCTTGATTACCGGGACTCAGCAGTTCTTC.

This clone was seen a few times. J is TRBJ2-3 and V is TRBV7-9, with D possibly matching TRBD2 (6 bases). The CDR3 is 18 residues long. The germline V and J ends were trimmed by 2 bases and 6 bases, with 24 bases remaining between them. CDR1 is SEHNR, CDR2 FQNEAQ, per germline (reference sequence). The CDR3 spells CASSLTFRDLPYPDTQYF. The DNA of the CDR3 is TGTGCCAGCAGCTTAACCTTCCGGGACTTACCTTACCCCGATACGCAGTATTTT.

This clone was observed a handful of times. This chain joins TRBV27 and TRBJ2-7, with TRBD1 matching over 11 bases. Trimming took 3 bases from V and 7 from J; bases not matched to a gene: 14. This CDR3 has 17 amino acids. Germline CDR1 is MNHEY and CDR2 is SMNVEV (reference sequence). CDR3 loop: CASSFNKGQGGLSEQYF. CDR3 nucleotides: TGTGCCAGCAGTTTCAACAAGGGACAGGGGGGTCTGTCAGAGCAGTACTTC.

The rearrangement links TRBV19 to TRBJ2-7; 7 bases match TRBD2. Germline V lookup: CDR1 LNHDA, CDR2 SQIVND (reference sequence). The CDR3 has 14 amino acids. Trimming cost V 9 bases and J 0 bases; bases outside gene matches: 8. The CDR3 spells CASASSGSSYEQYF. DNA of the CDR3: TGTGCCAGCGCTTCTAGCGGATCCTCCTACGAGCAGTACTTC.

The sample holds a few counts of this clone. The gene calls are TRBV30 and TRBJ1-5, with no clear D. Trimming left V 0 bases short and J 4 bases short, with 4 bases between. CDR1 is GTSNPN, CDR2 SVGIG, per germline (reference sequence). This CDR3 has 12 residues. The CDR3 region has the DNA TGTGCCTGGAGTGTTCGTAATCAGCCCCAGCATTTT. Protein sequence: CAWSVRNQPQHF.

This clone appeared once. V gene TRBV11-3 combines with J gene TRBJ2-5; possibly TRBD1 for D (6 bases). The germline CDR1 and CDR2 sequences are SGHNT and YENEEA. The CDR3 has 14 residues. V lost 5 bases and J lost 4, with 14 bases in between. The DNA of the CDR3 is TGTGCCAGCAGCCCATCGGACAGACGAGAGACCCAGTACTTC. It specifies CASSPSDRRETQYF.

The chain has TRBV13 and TRBJ2-1, with D tentatively TRBD1 (7 bases). The V end was cut by 6 bases, the J end by 12 bases, with 21 bases between. Per germline, CDR1 PRHDT and CDR2 FYEKMQ (reference sequence). The CDR3 is made up of 14 amino acids. DNA of the CDR3: TGTGCCAGCAGACCCCAGGGGGGCGACGTCGGGCAGTTCTTC. This encodes CASRPQGGDVGQFF.

V usage is TRBV28 and J usage is TRBJ1-1; a weak D match, TRBD1 (6 bases). CDR3 length: 18 residues. Trimming took 3 bases from V and 1 from J, leaving 21 bases between them. CDR1 and CDR2 from the germline V gene are MDHEN and SYDVKM. The CDR3: CASSLRGAGARWNTEAFF. The CDR3, as DNA: TGTGCCAGCAGTTTGCGGGGGGCTGGGGCGCGGTGGAACACTGAAGCTTTCTTT.

The sample holds a few counts of this clone. The chain uses TRBV5-1 and TRBJ1-1; possible D gene TRBD1, 6 bases. The germline CDR1 and CDR2 sequences are SGHRS and YFSETQ. CDR3 length equals 14 residues. Trimming pared 5 bases from V and 1 base from J, leaving 12 bases between. The CDR3 protein is CASSSGHQNTEAFF. The CDR3, as DNA: TGCGCCAGCAGTTCGGGACACCAGAACACTGAAGCTTTCTTT.

The V gene is TRBV15, the J gene TRBJ2-5; D may be TRBD1 (5 bases). CDR1 and CDR2 (germline): LNHNV, YYDKDF (reference sequence). This CDR3 region has 16 residues. Trimming left V 3 bases short and J 2 bases short, with 16 bases between. CDR3 protein: CATSRGDRRGQETQYF. CDR3 nucleotides: TGTGCCACCAGCAGGGGTGACAGAAGGGGACAAGAGACCCAGTACTTC.